The entry below describes one TCR beta chain. This clonotype occurred a few times. Its antigen is still unknown. No base qualities exist here, and no much larger clone lies one base off it. The germline ends are 15 bases apart after V is trimmed by 4 bases and J by 7 bases. CDR1 and CDR2 were assigned from the germline V gene as SGHRS and YFSETQ. From its cysteine to its phenylalanine, the CDR3 spans 14 amino acids. The entry retains the CDR3 DNA only, 42 bases that are in frame from base 1. This specimen comes from a study of glioma-infiltrating T cells (dated by TCRdb to the mid-2010s). With respect to the entire study: The low-grade gliomas were WHO grade II oligodendrogliomas or astrocytomas, while the glioblastomas were WHO grade IV tumors sampled at initial diagnosis rather than at recurrent diagnosis. Before surgery, glioma patients were given dexamethasone for six or fewer days. For blood libraries, the target was roughly 4- to 11-fold sequencing coverage of 900,000 to 1,000,000 peripheral T cells. TCR alpha- and beta-chain repertoires were sequenced from glioma tissue, non-neoplastic brain tissue and matched peripheral blood mononuclear cells. Each tissue-infiltrating repertoire was compared with the same patient's peripheral blood repertoire to measure divergence between tissue and blood T-cell populations. Three low-grade glioma patients, seven or eight primary glioblastoma patients, and three non-glioma patients who contributed non-neoplastic brain tissue made up the paired cohort.

Results and caveats for the whole study, not just this receptor: VJ-independent divergence between tissue and blood was found to be below expectation in non-neoplastic patients but above expectation in all gliomas, particularly low-grade gliomas. Tissue and blood shared very few CDR3 sequences, a result attributed to high CDR3 diversity and limited sampling. A signature set of shared blood CDR3 motifs marked patients with low tissue-blood divergence and was depleted in highly divergent patients. Group comparisons were based on small numbers of patients: three non-neoplastic, three low-grade glioma and seven to nine glioblastoma patients.

TCR alpha and beta CDR3 regions were amplified with the iRepertoire nested amplicon-rescue multiplex PCR (arm-PCR) platform from RNA. One-step reverse transcription and amplification used about 95-400 ng of tissue mRNA or PBMC total RNA as input. After bead purification, a secondary multiplex PCR added Illumina adapters, and libraries were gel-purified between 200 and 400 bp. Demultiplexing relied on internal 6-nucleotide barcodes carried by the libraries. Sequencing of libraries was performed on an Illumina MiSeq with 2x220 or 2x250 nucleotide paired-end reads. As for the original processing: Paired reads were merged with FLASH 1.2.11 and aligned to the GRCh37 human genome with BWA-MEM before extracting TRA and TRB reads. For V and J assignment, an IMGT-derived reference of cassette sequences and CDR3 motifs that included pseudogenes was used. Reads were translated in three frames, and productive CDR3s were defined by a C…FGXG motif without stop codons. A clonotype was defined as a unique combination of a V-J cassette pair and a CDR3 amino acid sequence. Reads were filtered by Hamming distance, thresholded by each sample's sequence error rate in mapped regions. In TCRdb, the public reads were trimmed at Q25 with fastp and aligned with MiXCR, with productive beta chains retained. Every distinct CDR3 protein forms one entry, paired with its most common genes and DNA. The V and J calls and clone size come from TCRdb's table, not from the authors' own analysis. This sample is represented by fewer than 500,000 distinct CDR3 sequences; 35% to 45% of them were singletons. The ten largest clones represent around 12% of the sample.

Immediately after resection, surgical brain or tumor specimens were cryofrozen in liquid nitrogen, with peripheral blood cells collected concurrently. Sample: glioma tissue, nonneoplastic brain tissue, or PBMCs (not recorded which). This chain is built from TRBV5-1 and TRBJ1-5, with a weak D call of TRBD1 (6 bases match). The source of this sequence is a human donor with low-grade glioma or glioblastoma, undergoing nonglioma brain surgery, or in good health (not recorded which). The encoded CDR3 is CASSEQGVEQPQHF. The DNA is TGCGCCAGCAGCGAACAGGGAGTGGAACAGCCCCAGCATTTT.